These 32 T cell receptor beta chains were sequenced from one sample in a study of cytomegalovirus exposure and HLA in healthy donors. Primers included in the PCR were 60 Vbeta and 13 Jbeta primers. Repertoires were generated with immunoSEQ multiplex PCR, while TCRdb's copy carries only in-frame clones and drops some. Here the sample spans under 200,000 clones, approximately 80% being singletons. The sample comprised PBMCs. These receptors were collected from a woman aged 25-40 years in good health and CMV-seropositive.

The J gene is TRBJ1-1, the V gene TRBV19; a weak D match, TRBD1 (6 bases). V lost 5 bases to trimming and J lost 4 bases, with 17 bases between them. The CDR3 sequence is 15 residues long. The germline V gene has CDR1 LNHDA and CDR2 SQIVND (reference sequence). CDR3 coding DNA: TGTGCCAGTAGTGTTTACGGACAGAGATTCACTGAAGCTTTCTTT. Its translation: CASSVYGQRFTEAFF.

This chain uses TRBV5-1 with TRBJ1-2; 10 bases line up with TRBD1. Germline CDR1 SGHRS, CDR2 YFSETQ. V lost 3 bases and J lost 3; bases outside the gene matches: 5. The CDR3 covers 15 residues. CDR3 sequence (DNA): TGCGCCAGCAGCTATATGGGACAGGGGCACTATGGCTACACCTTC. Residues: CASSYMGQGHYGYTF.

V and J are TRBV6-5 and TRBJ1-2; possible D gene TRBD1, 5 bases. Germline V gene lookup returns CDR1 MNHEY and CDR2 SVGAGI. The germline V and J ends were trimmed by 4 bases and 5 bases, with 8 bases remaining between them. This CDR3 has 12 residues. The CDR3 nucleotides are TGTGCCAGCAGTTCGACAGTGTATGGCTACACCTTC. It translates to CASSSTVYGYTF.

The rearrangement links TRBV10-3 to TRBJ2-7; no reliable D call. V was shortened by 3 bases and J by 1 base, with 10 bases between the two germline ends. This CDR3 has 14 amino acids. Germline assignment: CDR1 ENHRY and CDR2 SYGVKD. The CDR3 sequence: CAISDSRRSYEQYF. CDR3 DNA: TGTGCCATCAGTGACTCGCGAAGATCCTACGAGCAGTACTTC.

The V gene is TRBV10-2, the J gene TRBJ1-6, with TRBD1 as a possible D gene (5 bases). The V gene lost 6 bases and the J gene lost 8 bases, with 14 bases spanning the gap. Germline V lookup: CDR1 WSHSY, CDR2 SAAADI. There are 14 residues in the CDR3. This chain's CDR3 is CASRRTGSYSPLHF. DNA of the CDR3: TGCGCCAGCAGGCGAACAGGATCATATTCACCCCTCCACTTT.

The V and J genes are TRBV19 and TRBJ2-3, with 13 bases matching TRBD2. This CDR3 contains 16 residues. J lost 7 bases, V lost 5 bases, and 9 bases had no gene match. Germline V gene sequence: CDR1 LNHDA, CDR2 SQIVND (reference sequence). The CDR3 reads CASSAPGLAGRYTQYF. As DNA, the CDR3 is TGTGCCAGTAGTGCTCCGGGACTAGCGGGGCGCTATACGCAGTATTTT.

This sequence joins TRBV18 and TRBJ2-2, with 7 bases matching TRBD1. Trimming cost V 1 base and J 0 bases; bases outside gene matches: 5. Germline CDR1 and CDR2: KGHSH and LQKENI. The CDR3 has 17 amino acids. The CDR3 sequence is CASSPRFQGANTGELFF. The CDR3 DNA is TGTGCCAGCTCACCACGTTTCCAGGGGGCGAACACCGGGGAGCTGTTTTTT. The variable domain in full, completed from reference TRBV18 and TRBJ2-2, reads NAGVMQNPRHLVRRRGQEARLRCSPMKGHSHVYWYRQLPEEGLKFMVYLQKENIIDESGMPKERFSAEFPKEGPSILRIQQVVRGDSAAYFCASSPRFQGANTGELFFGEGSRLTVL.

The table lists this clone with a few counts. The chain employs TRBV30 and TRBJ1-1; D gene ambiguous. The CDR3 is made up of 12 amino acids. V was cut by 4 bases and J by 0 bases, with 6 bases left in between. The germline V gene has CDR1 GTSNPN and CDR2 SVGIG (reference sequence). For the CDR3, the DNA is TGTGCCTGGACGAACTTGAACACTGAAGCTTTCTTT. This sequence encodes CAWTNLNTEAFF.

The gene calls are TRBV5-4 and TRBJ2-3; 9 positions agree with TRBD1. Germline CDR1 SGHNT, CDR2 YYREEE (reference sequence). V gave up 3 bases and J gave up 5 bases; unmatched junction bases: 4. The CDR3 sequence is 14 residues long. CDR3 sequence reads: CASSYGQGIDTQYF. The CDR3 DNA is TGTGCCAGCAGCTACGGACAGGGGATAGATACGCAGTATTTT. Using reference TRBV5-4 and TRBJ2-3 for the parts outside the CDR3, the full variable domain is ETGVTQSPTHLIKTRGQQVTLRCSSQSGHNTVSWYQQALGQGPQFIFQYYREEENGRGNFPPRFSGLQFPNYSSELNVNALELDDSALYLCASSYGQGIDTQYFGPGTRLTVL.

This clone has a handful of counts. V gene TRBV14 combines with J gene TRBJ2-3; 7 bases agree with TRBD1. Germline trimming cut 6 bases from V and 1 base from J; bases unmatched to any gene: 7. Germline CDR1 is SGHDN and CDR2 is FVKESK. This CDR3 spans 15 amino acids. This CDR3 is CASSIDRVRTDTQYF. In DNA form, the CDR3 reads TGTGCCAGCAGTATCGACAGGGTCCGCACAGATACGCAGTATTTT.

The chain uses TRBV5-6 and TRBJ1-6; 9 bases line up with TRBD1. The CDR3 totals 16 residues. Trimming cost V 4 bases and J 8 bases; bases outside gene matches: 10. Germline-derived CDR1 and CDR2 are SGHDT and YYEEEE. The CDR3 reads CASSPGQGPRYSPLHF. In nucleotides, the CDR3 is TGTGCCAGCAGCCCGGGACAGGGCCCGAGGTATTCACCCCTCCACTTT.

The chain links TRBV7-6 to TRBJ2-3; tentatively, D is TRBD1 (5 bases). This CDR3 has 15 amino acids. The V gene's germline CDR1 is SGHVS and CDR2 FNYEAQ. Trimming took 6 bases from V and 0 from J, leaving 13 bases between them. This CDR3 reads CASRLDITSTDTQYF. DNA of the CDR3: TGTGCCAGCAGATTGGACATAACTAGCACAGATACGCAGTATTTT.

The chain employs TRBV6-5 and TRBJ1-4; 7 nucleotides line up with TRBD1. Germline trimming cut 4 bases from V and 9 bases from J; bases unmatched to any gene: 8. The CDR3 has 14 residues. CDR1 is MNHEY, CDR2 SVGAGI, per germline. The CDR3, as DNA: TGTGCCAGCAGTTCAACAGGGGCCCCCAAAAAACTGTTTTTT. Translating gives CASSSTGAPKKLFF.

The chain combines TRBV7-9 with TRBJ1-3; possibly TRBD1 for D (6 bases). The V gene lost 5 bases and the J gene lost 0 bases, with 8 bases spanning the gap. The CDR3 has 14 amino acids. Germline CDR1 and CDR2: SEHNR and FQNEAQ (reference sequence). The CDR3 is CASSPQGSGNTIYF. In DNA, the CDR3 is TGTGCCAGCAGCCCACAGGGCTCTGGAAACACCATATATTTT.

The CDR3 region has the DNA TGTGCCAGCAGCGTAGGTGGGCAGATGCATGGCTACACCTTC. It is translated as CASSVGGQMHGYTF. This chain links TRBV9 with TRBJ1-2; no clear D. Between the trimmed V and J ends, which lost 0 bases and 6 bases, there was a span of 12 bases. The CDR3 is 14 residues long. The germline V gene has CDR1 SGDLS and CDR2 YYNGEE.

Comment on this clone: Relative to the germline gene, one junction end is altered; a read error may explain this. The chain is built from TRBV7-9 and TRBJ2-7; TRBD1 might be the D (5 bases). The CDR3 consists of 13 residues. Germline CDR1 and CDR2: SEHNR and FQNEAQ (reference sequence). The CDR3 sequence: CSSSSIGAYEQYF. Written as DNA, the CDR3 is TGTTCCAGCAGCTCGATAGGGGCCTACGAGCAGTACTTC.

The chain has TRBV5-1 and TRBJ1-4; 9 nucleotides line up with TRBD1. The ends lost 4 bases at V and 4 bases at J; junction bases unmatched: 5. This CDR3 has 15 residues. Per germline, CDR1 SGHRS and CDR2 YFSETQ. The CDR3 region has the DNA TGCGCCAGCAGCCTAGGACAGGGGATTAATGAAAAACTGTTTTTT. Amino acid sequence: CASSLGQGINEKLFF.

This clone appeared a single time. J is TRBJ2-7 and V is TRBV10-3, with TRBD1 as a possible D gene (6 bases). Germline V gives CDR1 ENHRY, CDR2 SYGVKD. The ends were cut back, 0 bases at V and 5 bases at J, with 14 bases in the middle. This CDR3 region has 15 residues. The CDR3 sequence: CAISESGTGRHEQYF. CDR3 sequence (DNA): TGTGCCATCAGTGAGTCGGGAACAGGGCGCCACGAGCAGTACTTC.

Regarding this clone: Other DNA sequences in this specimen translate into the identical CDR3. The chain combines TRBV19 with TRBJ2-7, with TRBD1 matching 10 bases. Losses at the gene ends were 5 bases for V and 2 bases for J; bases not matched to a gene: 3. There are 14 residues in the CDR3. CDR1 and CDR2 from the germline V gene are LNHDA and SQIVND (reference sequence). DNA of the CDR3: TGTGCCAGTAGTCCCGGGACAGGGGCCTACGAGCAGTACTTC. It is translated as CASSPGTGAYEQYF.

This clone occurred many times. The CDR3: CASSPRLAGGQEQYF. The CDR3 DNA reads TGTGCCAGCAGCCCCAGACTAGCGGGGGGGCAAGAGCAGTACTTC. The chain joins TRBV11-2 to TRBJ2-7, with TRBD2 matching 14 bases. The CDR3 has 15 residues. Germline CDR1 and CDR2: SGHAT and FQNNGV. Trimming at V came to 5 bases and at J to 7 bases, leaving 7 bases not matched to a gene. The variable domain in full, with the rest retrieved from reference TRBV11-2 and TRBJ2-7, is EAGVAQSPRYKIIEKRQSVAFWCNPISGHATLYWYQQILGQGPKLLIQFQNNGVVDDSQLPKDRFSAERLKGVDSTLKIQPAKLEDSAVYLCASSPRLAGGQEQYFGPGTRLTVT.

V is TRBV7-9 and J is TRBJ2-1; TRBD1 aligns across 9 bases. This CDR3 is built from 19 residues. The germline CDR1 and CDR2 sequences are SEHNR and FQNEAQ (reference sequence). The junction had 16 bases not matched to a gene; V was cut back by 5 bases and J by 2 bases. The CDR3 protein is CASSPSFPGQGLTYNEQFF. The CDR3 DNA is TGTGCCAGCAGCCCCTCATTCCCGGGACAGGGTCTGACCTACAATGAGCAGTTCTTC.

This clone was seen only a few times. The chain combines TRBV5-1 with TRBJ2-5; a weak D match, TRBD1 (6 bases). V dropped 2 bases and J dropped 2 bases, with 10 bases sitting between them. Germline V gives CDR1 SGHRS, CDR2 YFSETQ. The CDR3 totals 14 residues. CDR3 in DNA: TGCGCCAGCAGCTTTACAGGGATACAAGAGACCCAGTACTTC. It translates to CASSFTGIQETQYF.

In this sample, this clone turned up a few times. V and J are TRBV19 and TRBJ2-3; TRBD2 agrees at 9 bases. The V and J ends lost 9 bases and 1 base, in that order; junction bases with no gene match: 8. This CDR3 contains 15 residues. Germline-derived CDR1 and CDR2 are LNHDA and SQIVND (reference sequence). The CDR3 here is CASQTSGGRTDTQYF. The CDR3 DNA sequence: TGTGCCAGCCAGACCAGCGGGGGGCGCACAGATACGCAGTATTTT.

This clone has a handful of counts. The rearrangement joins TRBV5-1 to TRBJ2-1, with 9 nucleotides matching TRBD1. CDR1 is SGHRS, CDR2 YFSETQ, per germline. J lost 8 bases, V lost 3 bases, and 12 bases had no gene match. The CDR3 sequence is 16 residues long. This CDR3 reads CASSSRDRVRLDEQFF. The DNA of the CDR3 is TGCGCCAGCAGCTCCCGGGACAGGGTCAGGTTGGATGAGCAGTTCTTC.

The count of this clone is one. V is TRBV19 and J is TRBJ2-7; weak D call: TRBD1 (5 bases). The CDR3 is 16 residues long. CDR1 is LNHDA, CDR2 SQIVND, per germline (reference sequence). V was shortened by 2 bases and J by 3 bases, with 17 bases between the two germline ends. CDR3 protein: CASSISFAGKGYEQYF. DNA for the CDR3: TGTGCCAGTAGTATATCGTTCGCAGGGAAAGGCTACGAGCAGTACTTC. Full variable domain (outside the CDR3, taken from reference TRBV19 and TRBJ2-7): DGGITQSPKYLFRKEGQNVTLSCEQNLNHDAMYWYRQDPGQGLRLIYYSQIVNDFQKGDIAEGYSVSREKKESFPLTVTSAQKNPTAFYLCASSISFAGKGYEQYFGPGTRLTVT.

The J gene is TRBJ2-3, the V gene TRBV13; D is ambiguous. V lost 5 bases to trimming and J lost 2 bases, with 11 bases between them. The CDR3 runs 14 residues. Germline loops: CDR1 PRHDT, CDR2 FYEKMQ (reference sequence). The CDR3 sequence: CASSLDRTTDTQYF. In DNA, the CDR3 is TGTGCCAGCAGCCTCGATAGAACCACAGATACGCAGTATTTT.

V usage is TRBV7-2 and J usage is TRBJ2-2; D possibly corresponds to TRBD2 (6 bases). V was shortened by 5 bases and J by 0 bases, with 13 bases between the two germline ends. The CDR3 contains 16 residues. The germline CDR1 and CDR2 sequences are SGHTA and FQGNSA. The CDR3 sequence is CASSPQAGTNTGELFF. CDR3 sequence (DNA): TGTGCCAGCAGCCCTCAGGCGGGGACGAACACCGGGGAGCTGTTTTTT.

CDR3 nucleotide sequence: TGTGCCATCAGCGAAACAGGGAATCGAGCAGATACGCAGTATTTT. It codes for CAISETGNRADTQYF. The chain carries TRBV10-3 and TRBJ2-3, with a tentative D call TRBD1 (6 bases). V was cut by 6 bases and J by 4 bases, with 17 bases left in between. CDR3 length equals 15 residues. From germline, CDR1 is ENHRY and CDR2 SYGVKD.

The chain links TRBV9 to TRBJ2-7; maybe TRBD2 (5 bases). With 0 bases removed from V and 6 bases from J, the gap between germline ends came to 13 bases. From germline, CDR1 is SGDLS and CDR2 YYNGEE. This CDR3 is built from 14 residues. The CDR3 region has the DNA TGTGCCAGCAGCGTAGCTACTCGAGGGAGCGAGCAGTACTTC. Translating it yields CASSVATRGSEQYF.

V and J are TRBV28 and TRBJ1-1; possibly TRBD1 for D (5 bases). Germline V gene lookup returns CDR1 MDHEN and CDR2 SYDVKM. V lost 4 bases to trimming and J lost 5 bases, with 14 bases between them. The CDR3 is 14 residues long. CDR3 coding DNA: TGTGCCAGCAGTTCCCAAGGACACAGGACTGAAGCTTTCTTT. Translating it yields CASSSQGHRTEAFF.

The chain joins TRBV7-2 to TRBJ1-1; D is possibly TRBD1 (6 bases). V lost 5 bases to trimming and J lost 1 base, with 11 bases between them. Germline CDR1 and CDR2: SGHTA and FQGNSA. The CDR3 length is 14 residues. CDR3 residues: CASSNDRRNTEAFF. The CDR3 DNA reads as TGTGCCAGCAGCAACGACAGGCGGAACACTGAAGCTTTCTTT.

The chain combines TRBV4-3 with TRBJ1-1; no clear D. The V end was cut by 1 base, the J end by 1 base, with 10 bases between. The CDR3 sequence is 15 residues long. The V gene's germline CDR1 is LGHNA and CDR2 YSLEER. As DNA, the CDR3 is TGCGCCAGCAGCCAAGCCTTGGCCGAGAACACTGAAGCTTTCTTT. Amino acid sequence: CASSQALAENTEAFF.